This T cell receptor (beta chain) was obtained from a study of T cell responses to AZD1222 COVID-19 vaccine. Whole-study findings and limits: Distributed over spike, vaccine-associated CD4 TCRs predominated at 160-218 and 743-854. In a largely white British group with more females than males, clonal diversity was possibly underestimated.

To note about this clone: What it binds is unknown.

From germline, CDR1 is KGHDR and CDR2 SFDVKD. V was pared by 5 bases and J by 4 bases, with 12 bases of the junction left unmatched. This CDR3 comprises 17 residues. The data were produced by immunoSEQ multiplex PCR, yet TCRdb's version contains in-frame clones alone and is incomplete. The sample lists some 120,000 clones, about 90% seen once, with about 1.5% in the top ten. The sample here was peripheral blood, taken on day 0 of AZD1222 vaccination. The chain is built from TRBV24-1 and TRBJ2-3, with TRBD1 identical over 9 bases. The TCR comes from an adult in good health. In DNA, the CDR3 is TGTGCCACCAGTGGGTCACAGGGGGCCGTTGTGGCAGATACGCAGTATTTT. Residues: CATSGSQGAVVADTQYF.